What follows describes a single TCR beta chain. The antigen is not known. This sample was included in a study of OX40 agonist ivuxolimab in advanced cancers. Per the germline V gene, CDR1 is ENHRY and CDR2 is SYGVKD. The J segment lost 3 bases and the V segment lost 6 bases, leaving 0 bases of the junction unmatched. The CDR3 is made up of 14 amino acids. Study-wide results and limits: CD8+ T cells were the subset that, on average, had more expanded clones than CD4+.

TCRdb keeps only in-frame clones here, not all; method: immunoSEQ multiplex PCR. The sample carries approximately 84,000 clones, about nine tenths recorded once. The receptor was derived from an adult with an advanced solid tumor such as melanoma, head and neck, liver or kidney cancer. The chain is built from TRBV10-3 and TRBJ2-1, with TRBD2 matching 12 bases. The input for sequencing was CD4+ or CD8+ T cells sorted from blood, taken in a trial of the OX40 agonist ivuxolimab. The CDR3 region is CAIRTSGSYNEQFF. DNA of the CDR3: TGTGCCATCAGGACTAGCGGGAGCTACAATGAGCAGTTCTTC.